Described below is a single T cell receptor (beta chain) sequence and its context. Authors' processing steps: Amplifying reference gene primers gave estimates of nucleated cell counts. Clones were read by immunoSEQ multiplex PCR, and TCRdb kept only the in-frame ones, dropping some. V and J calls and clone size are as listed in that table; D and trimming were resolved from the DNA. The table shows 100,000 to 150,000 clones, with roughly four fifths occurring only once. This specimen comes from a study of blood T cell repertoires in COVID-19. Study information: T cells, B-cell-depleted T cells, or PBMCs provided the cDNA or gDNA that served as material.

V lost 1 base, J lost 8 bases, and 17 bases lay in between. Germline values: CDR1 KGHSH, CDR2 LQKENI. The CDR3 sequence is 15 residues long. Sequencing was carried out using peripheral blood. This chain links TRBV18 with TRBJ1-2, with D possibly being TRBD1 (6 bases). This clonotype originated in a woman aged 60-70 years with acute or convalescent COVID-19. The DNA for the CDR3 is TGTGCCAGCTCACCACAGGACAGACCCATCGGGGGCTACACCTTC. It encodes CASSPQDRPIGGYTF.